Each of the 9 T cell receptor beta chains below was sequenced from the same sample in a study of CD8+ T cells in alopecia areata. Isolated RNA was reverse transcribed into cDNA used as the sequencing template. Assay: immunoSEQ multiplex PCR; the TCRdb copy retains only in-frame clones and omits some. The table lists 150,000 to 200,000 clones, more than 50% of them singletons. Regarding treatment: oral pan-JAK inhibitor, 5-10 mg twice daily. Sequences were derived from CD4+ T cells sorted from blood, sampled at week 24, from a patient treated with tofacitinib. Every receptor here comes from a human donor with alopecia areata.

The chain has TRBV27 and TRBJ1-6; D remains ambiguous. CDR1 MNHEY and CDR2 SMNVEV come from the germline V gene (reference sequence). There are 15 residues in the CDR3. V dropped 2 bases and J dropped 5 bases, with 10 bases sitting between them. CDR3: CASSLVRKHNSPLHF. CDR3 sequence (DNA): TGTGCCAGCAGTTTAGTACGGAAACATAATTCACCCCTCCACTTT.

The chain employs TRBV2 and TRBJ1-2; possible D gene TRBD1, 5 bases. The germline V gene has CDR1 SNHLY and CDR2 FYNNEI. CDR3 length: 12 amino acids. Trimming cost V 6 bases and J 3 bases, with 8 bases left between them. In DNA, the CDR3 is TGTGCCAGCAGCCAACAGGACTATGGCTACACCTTC. It codes for CASSQQDYGYTF.

The chain uses TRBV9 and TRBJ1-1; D remains unclear. This CDR3 is 13 amino acids long. The V end lost 1 base, the J end lost 4 bases, and 8 bases lay between the germline ends. Germline lookup yields CDR1 SGDLS and CDR2 YYNGEE. For the CDR3, the DNA is TGTGCCAGCAGCGTATCCCTGGGCACTGAAGCTTTCTTT. This translates into CASSVSLGTEAFF.

This clone has just a few counts. The V call is TRBV29-1, the J call TRBJ1-4, with unresolved D. V was shortened by 6 bases and J by 0 bases, with 14 bases between the two germline ends. CDR3 length equals 15 residues. The germline CDR1 and CDR2 sequences are SQVTM and ANQGSEA. The CDR3 nucleotides read TGCAGCGTGGGAGGGAGCCCAGCAACTAATGAAAAACTGTTTTTT. The encoded protein is CSVGGSPATNEKLFF.

The chain joins TRBV5-6 to TRBJ1-3; 8 bases match TRBD1. The CDR3 spans 18 residues. After removal of 2 bases from V and 2 bases from J, the junction contained 12 bases not matched to a gene. Germline values: CDR1 SGHDT, CDR2 YYEEEE. CDR3 sequence: CASSFAGGAMMAGNTIYF. The CDR3 nucleotides are TGTGCCAGCAGCTTCGCAGGGGGCGCGATGATGGCTGGAAACACCATATATTTT.

The chain's CDR3 is CASSVGPGHGYTF. CDR3 DNA sequence: TGTGCCAGCAGCGTAGGGCCAGGCCATGGCTACACCTTC. The gene calls are TRBV9 and TRBJ1-2; no definite D call. Germline values: CDR1 SGDLS, CDR2 YYNGEE. V shed 0 bases and J shed 6 bases, with 9 bases lying between them. The CDR3 has 13 amino acids. The whole variable domain, remainder taken from reference TRBV9 and TRBJ1-2, is DSGVTQTPKHLITATGQRVTLRCSPRSGDLSVYWYQQSLDQGLQFLIQYYNGEERAKGNILERFSAQQFPDLHSELNLSSLELGDSALYFCASSVGPGHGYTFGSGTRLTVV.

This clone has just a few counts. The chain combines TRBV7-7 with TRBJ1-2; 7 bases match TRBD1. Trimming took 3 bases from V and 6 from J; bases not matched to a gene: 4. This CDR3 comprises 13 residues. Germline V gene lookup returns CDR1 SSHAT and CDR2 FNYEAQ (reference sequence). The CDR3 reads CASSLTGRDGYTF. The CDR3 DNA sequence: TGTGCCAGCAGCTTGACAGGGAGGGATGGCTACACCTTC.

The rearrangement joins TRBV29-1 to TRBJ1-1; tentatively, D is TRBD1 (5 bases). V was trimmed by 4 bases and J by 4 bases, leaving 13 bases between them. CDR1 and CDR2 from the germline V gene are SQVTM and ANQGSEA. The CDR3 consists of 13 residues. The CDR3 here is CSVAGARSTEAFF. CDR3 coding DNA: TGCAGCGTTGCCGGGGCGAGGAGCACTGAAGCTTTCTTT.

The chain links TRBV15 to TRBJ1-1; 7 bases agree with TRBD1. Germline CDR1 reads LNHNV; CDR2 reads YYDKDF (reference sequence). The CDR3 runs 13 residues. Losses at the gene ends were 6 bases for V and 3 bases for J; bases not matched to a gene: 4. Written as DNA, the CDR3 is TGTGCCACCAGAGGGGACAGCTACACTGAAGCTTTCTTT. Its translation: CATRGDSYTEAFF.